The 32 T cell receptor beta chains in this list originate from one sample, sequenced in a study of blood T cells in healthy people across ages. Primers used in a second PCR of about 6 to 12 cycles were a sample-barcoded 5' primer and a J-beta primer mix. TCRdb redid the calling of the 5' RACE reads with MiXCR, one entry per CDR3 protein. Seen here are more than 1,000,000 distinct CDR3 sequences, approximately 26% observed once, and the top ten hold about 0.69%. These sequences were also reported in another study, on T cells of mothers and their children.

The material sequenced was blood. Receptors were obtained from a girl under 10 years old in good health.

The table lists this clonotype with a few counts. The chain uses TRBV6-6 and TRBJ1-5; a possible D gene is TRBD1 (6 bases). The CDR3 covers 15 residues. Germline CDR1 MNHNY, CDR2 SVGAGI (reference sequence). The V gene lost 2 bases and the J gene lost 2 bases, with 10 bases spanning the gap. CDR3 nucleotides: TGTGCCAGCAGTTACCTACAGGGTGGCAATCAGCCCCAGCATTTT. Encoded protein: CASSYLQGGNQPQHF.

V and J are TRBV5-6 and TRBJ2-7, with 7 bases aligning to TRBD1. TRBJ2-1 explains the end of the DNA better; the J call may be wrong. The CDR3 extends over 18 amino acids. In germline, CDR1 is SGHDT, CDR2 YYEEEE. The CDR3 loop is CASSPTGAPNTYYNEQFF. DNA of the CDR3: TGTGCCAGCAGCCCCACAGGGGCCCCCAACACTTACTACAATGAGCAGTTCTTC.

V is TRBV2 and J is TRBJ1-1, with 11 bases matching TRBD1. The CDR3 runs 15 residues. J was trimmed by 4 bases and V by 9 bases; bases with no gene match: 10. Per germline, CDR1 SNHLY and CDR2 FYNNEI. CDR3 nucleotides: TGTGCCAGGAAGTCTTTTGGGACAGGGGGCACTGAAGCTTTCTTT. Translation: CARKSFGTGGTEAFF.

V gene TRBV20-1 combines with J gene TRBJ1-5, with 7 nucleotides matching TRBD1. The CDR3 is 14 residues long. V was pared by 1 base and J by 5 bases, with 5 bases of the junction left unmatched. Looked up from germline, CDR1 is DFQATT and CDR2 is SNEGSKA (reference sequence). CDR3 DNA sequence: TGCAGTGCTAGAGGGGCAGGGGGTTATCAGCCCCAGCATTTT. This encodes CSARGAGGYQPQHF.

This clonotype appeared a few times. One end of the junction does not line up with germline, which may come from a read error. The CDR3 spells CASSRDMNTGELFF. The CDR3 DNA sequence: TGTGCTAGCAGCCGGGATATGAACACCGGGGAGCTGTTTTTT. This rearrangement joins TRBV7-7 to TRBJ2-2; possibly TRBD2 for D (5 bases). The CDR3 is made up of 14 amino acids. Germline-derived CDR1 and CDR2 are SSHAT and FNYEAQ (reference sequence).

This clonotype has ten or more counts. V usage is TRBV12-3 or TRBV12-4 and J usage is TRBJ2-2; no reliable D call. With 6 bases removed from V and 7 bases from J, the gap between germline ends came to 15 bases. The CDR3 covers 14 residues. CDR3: CASRTLDGYGELFF. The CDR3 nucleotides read TGTGCCAGCAGGACTTTAGACGGATACGGGGAGCTGTTTTTT.

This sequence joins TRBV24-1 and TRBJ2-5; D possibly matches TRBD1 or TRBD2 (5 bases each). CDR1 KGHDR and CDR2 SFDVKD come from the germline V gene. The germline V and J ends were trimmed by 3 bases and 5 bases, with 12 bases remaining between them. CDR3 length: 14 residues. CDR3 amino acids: CATSDGGRGETQYF. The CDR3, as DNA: TGTGCCACCAGTGATGGGGGACGAGGGGAGACCCAGTACTTC.

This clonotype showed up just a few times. The CDR3 coding sequence is TGTGCCAGCAGACGAACGGCTAGCGGGGGGGCTCGGTACAATGAGCAGTTCTTC. Protein: CASRRTASGGARYNEQFF. The chain is built from TRBV12-3 or TRBV12-4 and TRBJ2-1; TRBD2 matches at 12 bases. J gave up 4 bases and V 6 bases, and 13 bases lay outside the gene matches. The CDR3 covers 18 residues.

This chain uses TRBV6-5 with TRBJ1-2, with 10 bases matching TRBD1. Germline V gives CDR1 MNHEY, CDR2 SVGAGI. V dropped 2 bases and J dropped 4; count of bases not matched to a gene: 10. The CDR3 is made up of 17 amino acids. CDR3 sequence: CASSYLMPGQGLYGYTF. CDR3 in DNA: TGTGCCAGCAGTTACCTTATGCCGGGACAGGGGCTCTATGGCTACACCTTC.

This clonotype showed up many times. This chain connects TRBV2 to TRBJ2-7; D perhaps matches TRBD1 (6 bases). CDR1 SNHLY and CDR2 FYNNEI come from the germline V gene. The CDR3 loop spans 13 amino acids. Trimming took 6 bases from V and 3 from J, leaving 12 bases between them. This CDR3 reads CASRPGQSYEQYF. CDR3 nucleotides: TGTGCCAGCAGACCCGGACAGAGCTACGAGCAGTACTTC.

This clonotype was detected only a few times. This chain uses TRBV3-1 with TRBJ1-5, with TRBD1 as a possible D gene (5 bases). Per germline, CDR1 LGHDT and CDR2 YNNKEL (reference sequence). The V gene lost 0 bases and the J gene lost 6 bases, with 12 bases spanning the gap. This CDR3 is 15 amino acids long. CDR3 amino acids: CASSQDLTEIQPQHF. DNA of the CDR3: TGTGCCAGCAGCCAAGATTTGACAGAAATTCAGCCCCAGCATTTT.

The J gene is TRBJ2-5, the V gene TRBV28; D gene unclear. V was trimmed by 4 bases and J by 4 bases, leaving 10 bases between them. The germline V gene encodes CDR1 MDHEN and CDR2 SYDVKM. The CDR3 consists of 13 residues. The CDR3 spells CASSSGPTETQYF. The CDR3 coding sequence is TGTGCCAGCAGTTCGGGCCCAACAGAGACCCAGTACTTC.

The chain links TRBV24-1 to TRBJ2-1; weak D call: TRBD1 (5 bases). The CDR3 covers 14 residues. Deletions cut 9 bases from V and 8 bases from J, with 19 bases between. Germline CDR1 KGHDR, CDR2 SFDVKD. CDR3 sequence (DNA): TGTGCCACCGGGGCCCCAGGACACAGCTATGAGCAGTTCTTC. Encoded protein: CATGAPGHSYEQFF.

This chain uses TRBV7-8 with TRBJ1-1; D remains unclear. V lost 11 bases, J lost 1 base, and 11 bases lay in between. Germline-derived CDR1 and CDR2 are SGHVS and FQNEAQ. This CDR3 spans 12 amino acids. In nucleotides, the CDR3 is TGTGCCTCTGGAGTATGGAACACTGAAGCTTTCTTT. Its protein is CASGVWNTEAFF.

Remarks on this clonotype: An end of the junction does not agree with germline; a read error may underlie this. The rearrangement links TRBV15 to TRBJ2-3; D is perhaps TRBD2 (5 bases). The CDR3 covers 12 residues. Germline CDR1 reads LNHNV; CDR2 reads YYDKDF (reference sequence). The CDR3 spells CATSKSGLSLFF. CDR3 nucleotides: TGTGCCACCAGTAAATCCGGACTCTCCCTCTTTTTT.

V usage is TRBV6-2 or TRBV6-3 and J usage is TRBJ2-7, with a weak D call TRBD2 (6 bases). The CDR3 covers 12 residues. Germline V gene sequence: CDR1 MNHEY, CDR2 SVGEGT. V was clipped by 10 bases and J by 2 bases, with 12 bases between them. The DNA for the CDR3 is TGTGCCACCTGGGACTCCCCCTACGAGCAGTACGTC. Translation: CATWDSPYEQYV.

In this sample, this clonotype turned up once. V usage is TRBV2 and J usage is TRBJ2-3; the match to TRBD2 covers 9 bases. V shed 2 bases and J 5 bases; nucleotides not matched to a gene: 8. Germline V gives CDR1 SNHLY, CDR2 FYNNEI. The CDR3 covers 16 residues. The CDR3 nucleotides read TGTGCCAGCAGTGAATCGAGCGGGGGGCCGATAGATACGCAGTATTTT. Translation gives CASSESSGGPIDTQYF.

The CDR3 spells CASSYIPGQGSGANVLTF. In DNA, the CDR3 is TGCGCCAGCAGCTATATACCGGGACAGGGATCCGGGGCCAACGTCCTGACTTTC. This sequence joins TRBV5-1 and TRBJ2-6; 9 bases are a match to TRBD1. Germline V lookup: CDR1 SGHRS, CDR2 YFSETQ. V dropped 3 bases and J dropped 4; count of bases not matched to a gene: 11. This CDR3 comprises 18 residues.

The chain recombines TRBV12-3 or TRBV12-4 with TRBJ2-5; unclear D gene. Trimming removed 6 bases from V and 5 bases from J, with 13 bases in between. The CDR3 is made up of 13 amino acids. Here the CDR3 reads CASSRTLWETQYF. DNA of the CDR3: TGTGCCAGCAGCCGGACCCTTTGGGAGACCCAGTACTTC.

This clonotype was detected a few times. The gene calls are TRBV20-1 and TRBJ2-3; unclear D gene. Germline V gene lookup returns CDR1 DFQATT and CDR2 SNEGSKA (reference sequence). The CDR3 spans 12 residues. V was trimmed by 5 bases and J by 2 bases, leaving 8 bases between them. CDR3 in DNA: TGCAGTGCTTCCAGCGACACAGATACGCAGTATTTT. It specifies CSASSDTDTQYF.

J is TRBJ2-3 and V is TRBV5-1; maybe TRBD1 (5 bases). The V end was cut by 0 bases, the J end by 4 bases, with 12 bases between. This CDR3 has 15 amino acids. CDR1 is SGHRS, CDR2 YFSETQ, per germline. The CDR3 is CASSLVTGRADTQYF. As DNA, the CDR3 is TGCGCCAGCAGCTTGGTAACAGGTCGGGCAGATACGCAGTATTTT.

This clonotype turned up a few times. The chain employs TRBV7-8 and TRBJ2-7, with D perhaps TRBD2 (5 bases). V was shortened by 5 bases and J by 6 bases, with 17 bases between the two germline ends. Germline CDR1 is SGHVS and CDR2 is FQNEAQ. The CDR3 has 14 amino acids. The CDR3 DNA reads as TGTGCCAGCAGCCCCCACCCGGGGTTCGGCGAGCAGTACTTC. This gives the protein CASSPHPGFGEQYF.

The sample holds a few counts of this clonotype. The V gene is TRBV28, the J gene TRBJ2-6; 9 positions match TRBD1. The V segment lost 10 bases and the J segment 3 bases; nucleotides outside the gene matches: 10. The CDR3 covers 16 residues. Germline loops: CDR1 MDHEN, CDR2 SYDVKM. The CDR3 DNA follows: TGTGCCACCCAAGGGGACAGGGTGTATGGGGCCAACGTCCTGACTTTC. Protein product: CATQGDRVYGANVLTF.

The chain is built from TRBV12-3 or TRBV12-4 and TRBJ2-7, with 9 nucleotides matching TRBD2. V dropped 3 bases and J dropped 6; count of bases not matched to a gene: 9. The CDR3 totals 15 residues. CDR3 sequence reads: CASSLAGGPGGEQYF. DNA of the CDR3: TGTGCCAGCAGTTTGGCGGGAGGGCCTGGGGGCGAGCAGTACTTC.

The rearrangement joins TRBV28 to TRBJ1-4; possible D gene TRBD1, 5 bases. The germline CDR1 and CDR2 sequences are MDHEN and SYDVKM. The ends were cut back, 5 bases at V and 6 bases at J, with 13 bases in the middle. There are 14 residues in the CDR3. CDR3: CASSLGDGYEKLFF. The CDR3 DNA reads TGTGCCAGCAGTCTCGGGGACGGTTATGAAAAACTGTTTTTT.

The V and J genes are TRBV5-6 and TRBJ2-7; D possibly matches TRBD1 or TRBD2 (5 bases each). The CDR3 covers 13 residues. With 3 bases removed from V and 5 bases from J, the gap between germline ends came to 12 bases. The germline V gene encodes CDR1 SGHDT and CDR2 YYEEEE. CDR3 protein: CASSYGDPNEQYF. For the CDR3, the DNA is TGTGCCAGCAGCTATGGGGACCCAAACGAGCAGTACTTC.

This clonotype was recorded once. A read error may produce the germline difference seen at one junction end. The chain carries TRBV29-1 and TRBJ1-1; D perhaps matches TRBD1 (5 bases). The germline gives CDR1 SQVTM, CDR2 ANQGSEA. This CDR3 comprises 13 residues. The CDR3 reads CSVAGRASTEVFF. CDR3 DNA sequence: TGCAGCGTTGCGGGCAGGGCGAGCACTGAAGTTTTCTTT. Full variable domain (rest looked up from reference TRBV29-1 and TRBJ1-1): SAVISQKPSRDICQRGTSLTIQCQVDSQVTMMFWYRQQPGQSLTLIATANQGSEATYESGFVIDKFPISRPNLTFSTLTVSNMSPEDSSIYLCSVAGRASTEVFFGQGTRLTVV.

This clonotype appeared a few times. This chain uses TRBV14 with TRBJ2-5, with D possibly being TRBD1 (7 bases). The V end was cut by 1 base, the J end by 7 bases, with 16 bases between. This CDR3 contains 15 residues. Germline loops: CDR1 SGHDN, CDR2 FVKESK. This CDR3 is CASSQVQGRFGTQYF. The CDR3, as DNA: TGTGCCAGCAGCCAAGTACAGGGGAGGTTTGGGACCCAGTACTTC.

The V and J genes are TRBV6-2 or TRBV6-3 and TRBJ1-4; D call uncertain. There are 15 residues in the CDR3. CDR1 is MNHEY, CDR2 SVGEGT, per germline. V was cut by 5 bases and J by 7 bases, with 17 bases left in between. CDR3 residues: CASSPAPGMREKLFF. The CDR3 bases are TGTGCCAGCAGTCCTGCCCCCGGGATGCGTGAAAAACTGTTTTTT.

This chain's CDR3 is CASSFDGDSNQPQHF. The CDR3 DNA is TGCGCCAGCAGCTTTGACGGAGATAGCAATCAGCCCCAGCATTTT. The V gene is TRBV5-1, the J gene TRBJ1-5, with D unclear. The germline V and J ends were trimmed by 2 bases and 0 bases, with 9 bases remaining between them. Per the germline V gene, CDR1 is SGHRS and CDR2 is YFSETQ. This CDR3 contains 15 residues. The variable domain in full, with the rest retrieved from reference TRBV5-1 and TRBJ1-5, is KAGVTQTPRYLIKTRGQQVTLSCSPISGHRSVSWYQQTPGQGLQFLFEYFSETQRNKGNFPGRFSGRQFSNSRSEMNVSTLELGDSALYLCASSFDGDSNQPQHFGDGTRLSIL.

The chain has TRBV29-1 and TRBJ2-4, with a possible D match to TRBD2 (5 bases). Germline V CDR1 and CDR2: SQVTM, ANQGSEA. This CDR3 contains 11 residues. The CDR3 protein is CVGIAKNIQYF. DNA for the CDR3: TGCGTCGGGATCGCCAAAAACATTCAGTACTTC.

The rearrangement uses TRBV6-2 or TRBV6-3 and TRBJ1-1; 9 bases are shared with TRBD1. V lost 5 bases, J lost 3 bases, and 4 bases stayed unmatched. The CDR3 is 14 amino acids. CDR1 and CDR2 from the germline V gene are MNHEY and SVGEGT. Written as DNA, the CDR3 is TGTGCCAGCAGTATCCGGACAGGGGACACTGAAGCTTTCTTT. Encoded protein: CASSIRTGDTEAFF.